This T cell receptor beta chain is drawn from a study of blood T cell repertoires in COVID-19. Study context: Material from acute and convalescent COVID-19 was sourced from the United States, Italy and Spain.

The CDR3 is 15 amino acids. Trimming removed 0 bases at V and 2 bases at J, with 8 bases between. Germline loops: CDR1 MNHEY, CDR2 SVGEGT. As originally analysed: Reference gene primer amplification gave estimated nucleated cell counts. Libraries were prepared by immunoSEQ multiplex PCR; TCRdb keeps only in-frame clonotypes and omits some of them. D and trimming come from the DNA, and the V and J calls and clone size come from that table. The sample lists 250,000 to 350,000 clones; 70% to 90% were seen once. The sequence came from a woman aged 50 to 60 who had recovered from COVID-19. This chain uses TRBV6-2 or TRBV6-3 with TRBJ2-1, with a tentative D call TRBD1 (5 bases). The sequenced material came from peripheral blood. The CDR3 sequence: CASSYSGRAYNEQFF. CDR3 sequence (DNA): TGTGCCAGCAGTTACTCGGGCAGGGCCTACAATGAGCAGTTCTTC.